The 22 T cell receptor beta chains listed next were all sequenced from one sample in a study of blood T cells in healthy people across ages. Next came a second PCR, run for about 7 to 12 cycles, which used a sample-barcoded 5' primer along with a J-beta primer mix. TCRdb used MiXCR to reprocess the 5' RACE reads, holding one entry per CDR3 protein. Of over a million distinct CDR3 sequences listed, approximately 25% were seen once; the top ten hold around 0.75%. These same records also appear under a second study, on T cells of mothers and their children.

The sequenced sample consisted of blood. These receptors were obtained from a girl between 2 and 10 years old in good health.

This clonotype was seen only a few times. The chain joins TRBV7-2 to TRBJ2-1; D is perhaps TRBD2 (6 bases). The V gene's germline CDR1 is SGHTA and CDR2 FQGNSA. CDR3 size: 14 residues. The germline V and J ends were trimmed by 8 bases and 4 bases, with 15 bases remaining between them. CDR3 sequence: CASGRLGLYNEQFF. The CDR3 nucleotides read TGTGCCAGCGGCCGTTTGGGACTTTACAATGAGCAGTTCTTC.

This chain links TRBV5-1 with TRBJ2-3; D is perhaps TRBD1 (5 bases). Trimming removed 0 bases from V and 4 bases from J, with 15 bases in between. The CDR3 is made up of 16 amino acids. Germline CDR1 SGHRS, CDR2 YFSETQ. The CDR3 nucleotides read TGCGCCAGCAGCTTGGCTCAGGGTAAGGTTGCAGATACGCAGTATTTT. Translating it yields CASSLAQGKVADTQYF. Using reference TRBV5-1 and TRBJ2-3 for the parts outside the CDR3, the full variable domain is KAGVTQTPRYLIKTRGQQVTLSCSPISGHRSVSWYQQTPGQGLQFLFEYFSETQRNKGNFPGRFSGRQFSNSRSEMNVSTLELGDSALYLCASSLAQGKVADTQYFGPGTRLTVL.

The chain combines TRBV12-3 or TRBV12-4 with TRBJ1-1, with TRBD1 matching over 9 bases. V lost 6 bases to trimming and J lost 4 bases; unmatched junction nucleotides: 9. The CDR3 covers 15 residues. CDR3 sequence (DNA): TGTGCCAGCAGACCTTACGGACAGGGGAGCACTGAAGCTTTCTTT. Protein product: CASRPYGQGSTEAFF.

Comments on this clonotype: Mismatch with germline at one junction end may stem from a read error. DNA of the CDR3: TGTGCCAGCAGCCTCCCCAGCGACGGGAGGACCTCCTACGGGCAGTACTTC. As protein: CASSLPSDGRTSYGQYF. The V and J genes are TRBV7-2 and TRBJ2-7; 7 positions match TRBD2. The CDR3 is made up of 17 amino acids. CDR1 SGHTA and CDR2 FQGNSA come from the germline V gene.

Concerning this clonotype: One junction end does not reproduce the germline sequence, and a read error may be involved. The J gene is TRBJ1-2, the V gene TRBV6-1, with TRBD1 as a possible D gene (5 bases). The CDR3 has 13 amino acids. Germline CDR1 and CDR2: MNHNS and SASEGT. CDR3 in DNA: TGTGTCAGCAGTGAAGCAGCCGGTGTCCAGGGCCCCTTC. Amino acids: CVSSEAAGVQGPF.

This clonotype was seen a handful of times. The chain links TRBV6-5 to TRBJ2-5; 8 nucleotides align to TRBD2. CDR3 length: 14 residues. The V gene's germline CDR1 is MNHEY and CDR2 SVGAGI. With V trimmed by 7 bases and J by 5 bases, 9 bases remained unmatched. The CDR3 loop is CASIGMSGSETQYF. The DNA for the CDR3 is TGTGCCAGCATCGGGATGAGCGGGAGTGAGACCCAGTACTTC.

The chain uses TRBV6-5 and TRBJ1-1, with a weak D call TRBD1 (5 bases). The CDR3 has 15 amino acids. The germline V gene has CDR1 MNHEY and CDR2 SVGAGI. V was trimmed by 6 bases and J by 8 bases, leaving 22 bases between them. The CDR3 loop reads CASSRALPTLAEAFF. CDR3 nucleotide sequence: TGTGCCAGCAGCAGGGCGCTCCCCACCCTAGCCGAAGCTTTCTTT.

This clonotype has more than one count but fewer than ten. The V gene is TRBV6-5, the J gene TRBJ2-5; possibly TRBD1 for D (6 bases). The DNA end lines up better with TRBJ2-7; the J call may be wrong. The CDR3 is 13 amino acids. Germline V gene lookup returns CDR1 MNHEY and CDR2 SVGAGI. CDR3 sequence reads: CASSRTAGLEQYF. The CDR3 region has the DNA TGTGCCAGCAGCCGGACAGCAGGGCTCGAGCAGTACTTC.

The rearrangement joins TRBV7-2 to TRBJ2-5; TRBD1 aligns across 7 bases. CDR1 SGHTA and CDR2 FQGNSA come from the germline V gene. V shed 3 bases and J 5 bases; nucleotides not matched to a gene: 3. The length of the CDR3 is 13 residues. The CDR3 DNA is TGTGCCAGCAGCTTCCAGACAGGGGAGACCCAGTACTTC. Protein product: CASSFQTGETQYF.

This clonotype was picked up a small number of times. The chain couples TRBV4-3 to TRBJ2-3; TRBD2 agrees at 10 bases. CDR1 and CDR2 (germline): LGHNA, YSLEER. Germline trimming cut 1 base from V and 3 bases from J; bases unmatched to any gene: 10. The CDR3 totals 18 residues. CDR3 loop: CASSQALSGGPRTDTQYF. CDR3 coding DNA: TGCGCCAGCAGCCAAGCCCTTAGCGGGGGGCCAAGGACAGATACGCAGTATTTT.

This chain uses TRBV6-6 with TRBJ2-1, with D possibly being TRBD1 (5 bases). The CDR3 totals 11 residues. Trimming pared 6 bases from V and 8 bases from J, leaving 8 bases between. The V gene's germline CDR1 is MNHNY and CDR2 SVGAGI (reference sequence). The CDR3 nucleotides are TGTGCCAGCAGAGCAGGGCATGAGCAGTTCTTC. Translating it yields CASRAGHEQFF.

The chain links TRBV7-9 to TRBJ2-5, with D possibly being TRBD2 (6 bases). From germline, CDR1 is SEHNR and CDR2 FQNEAQ (reference sequence). The CDR3 has 17 amino acids. V was pared by 4 bases and J by 7 bases, with 25 bases between. The CDR3 region is CASSYDGGGTGLGTQYF. The CDR3 DNA is TGTGCCAGCAGCTACGATGGTGGGGGGACCGGACTTGGGACCCAGTACTTC.

The gene calls are TRBV27 and TRBJ1-1; perhaps TRBD1 as D (5 bases). V lost 5 bases to trimming and J lost 1 base, with 23 bases between them. There are 18 residues in the CDR3. Germline V CDR1 and CDR2: MNHEY, SMNVEV (reference sequence). The CDR3 nucleotides read TGTGCCAGCAGTCCTCGACCTCACTCGACAGCAACGAACACTGAAGCTTTCTTT. This codes for CASSPRPHSTATNTEAFF.

This chain connects TRBV6-1 to TRBJ2-6; D is tentatively TRBD1 or TRBD2 (5 bases each). The CDR3 is made up of 17 amino acids. CDR1 and CDR2 (germline): MNHNS, SASEGT. V was cut by 4 bases and J by 2 bases, with 15 bases left in between. CDR3 bases: TGTGCCAGCAGTGTCGGGGCTAACAGCGCTGGGGCCAACGTCCTGACTTTC. Its translation: CASSVGANSAGANVLTF.

The rearrangement joins TRBV7-3 to TRBJ2-2, with TRBD2 as a possible D gene (7 bases). This CDR3 contains 15 residues. Trimming took off 5 bases at V and 6 bases at J, with 16 bases between the two ends. The germline V gene has CDR1 SGHTA and CDR2 FQGTGA. The CDR3: CASSPSRGAPGELFF. The DNA for the CDR3 is TGTGCCAGCAGCCCTTCTCGGGGGGCCCCCGGGGAGCTGTTTTTT.

The V and J genes are TRBV6-1 and TRBJ2-2; TRBD2 matches 11 bases. Looked up from germline, CDR1 is MNHNS and CDR2 is SASEGT. The CDR3 is 15 residues long. With V trimmed by 7 bases and J by 5 bases, 6 bases remained unmatched. This CDR3 reads CASTPLAGGTGELFF. The DNA of the CDR3 is TGTGCCAGCACCCCTTTAGCGGGAGGGACCGGGGAGCTGTTTTTT.

This sequence joins TRBV29-1 and TRBJ2-5; 11 nucleotides match TRBD2. Germline V gene data show CDR1 as SQVTM and CDR2 as ANQGSEA. The trim removed 8 bases at V and 4 bases at J, leaving 9 bases unmatched. This CDR3 spans 14 amino acids. The CDR3 reads CSFSGRASRETQYF. The DNA for the CDR3 is TGCAGCTTTAGCGGGAGGGCATCGCGAGAGACCCAGTACTTC.

V usage is TRBV6-1 and J usage is TRBJ2-3; TRBD1 might be the D (6 bases). There are 18 residues in the CDR3. Between the trimmed V and J ends, which lost 2 bases and 1 base, there was a span of 19 bases. CDR1 is MNHNS and CDR2 is SASEGT in the germline V gene. The CDR3 DNA is TGTGCCAGCAGTGAATTTCTCGACCGGACAGAGCGCACAGATACGCAGTATTTT. It yields the protein CASSEFLDRTERTDTQYF.

The rearrangement uses TRBV20-1 and TRBJ2-5; 7 bases agree with TRBD2. The CDR3 has 15 amino acids. With V trimmed by 6 bases and J by 4 bases, 14 bases remained unmatched. The germline CDR1 and CDR2 sequences are DFQATT and SNEGSKA (reference sequence). CDR3 region: CSARDVLANVETQYF. CDR3 sequence (DNA): TGCAGTGCGCGCGACGTACTAGCGAACGTAGAGACCCAGTACTTC.

The V and J genes are TRBV12-5 and TRBJ2-5; TRBD1 matches 7 bases. The CDR3 consists of 16 residues. Trimming removed 2 bases from V and 4 bases from J; junction bases left unmatched: 10. Germline lookup yields CDR1 LGHNT and CDR2 FRNRAP. CDR3 loop: CASGLFQHRGSETQYF. The CDR3, as DNA: TGTGCTAGTGGTTTGTTCCAGCACAGGGGTTCAGAGACCCAGTACTTC.

Only a few counts were recorded for this clonotype. The chain uses TRBV6-1 and TRBJ2-5; 7 bases align to TRBD2. CDR1 and CDR2 from the germline V gene are MNHNS and SASEGT. The CDR3 is 14 amino acids. V dropped 0 bases and J dropped 7; count of bases not matched to a gene: 5. The CDR3 DNA reads as TGTGCCAGCAGTGAAGCCAGCGGGGTTAGGACCCAGTACTTC. Its protein product is CASSEASGVRTQYF.

A remark on this clonotype: At one of its ends the junction is not consistent with the germline gene, which may arise from a read error. The chain uses TRBV3-1 and TRBJ2-6; the D gene could be TRBD1 or TRBD2 (5 bases each). CDR1 LGHDT and CDR2 YNNKEL come from the germline V gene (reference sequence). There are 18 residues in the CDR3. The CDR3 DNA reads as TGTGCCAGCAGCCAAGATCCGGGCCAAGGGGACGGGGTCAACGTCCTGACTTTC. This codes for CASSQDPGQGDGVNVLTF.